Listed below are T cell receptor beta chains from one sample, sequenced in a study of post-analysis software for immune sequencing data. Via MiXCR, TCRdb re-called the PCR reads, giving one row per CDR3 protein. Found here are hundreds of thousands of distinct CDR3 sequences, roughly 50% of them singletons; the top ten hold approximately 4.4%. Sequences were obtained from blood. These receptor sequences come from a girl under 18 with multiple sclerosis. CDR3s include the opening cysteine and the closing phenylalanine or tryptophan. The order of the fields is clone size, D gene, V gene, J gene, CDR3 DNA, CDR3 protein. The D gene is left open where the match is weak. Rows may omit the clone size; those that give it use once, few, many or a size class.

size: NA; D: NA; V: TRBV5-1; J: TRBJ2-7; DNA: TGCGCCAGCAGCCCCCCGGGGTTCTCCTACGAGCAGTACTTC; CDR3: CASSPPGFSYEQYF
size: few; D: NA; V: TRBV25-1; J: TRBJ2-7; DNA: TGTGCCAGTTCGGGACCTTTGACCTACGAGCAGTACTTC; CDR3: CASSGPLTYEQYF
size: few; D: NA; V: TRBV20-1; J: TRBJ2-6; DNA: TGCAGTGCCCCAACGATCTCTGGGGCCAACGTCCTGACTTTC; CDR3: CSAPTISGANVLTF
size: few; D: TRBD2; V: TRBV20-1; J: TRBJ2-5; DNA: TGCAGTGCTAGAGACGGAATAGCGGGAGCGGCTGGGTACTTC; CDR3: CSARDGIAGAAGYF
size: NA; D: NA; V: TRBV5-1; J: TRBJ2-1; DNA: TGCGCCAGCAGCTTGGGCGCGGGGACCTACAATGAGCAGTTCTTC; CDR3: CASSLGAGTYNEQFF
size: once; D: NA; V: TRBV3-1; J: TRBJ2-1; DNA: TGCGCCAGCAGCCCCAGGGGTTGGGGGAACGACAATGAGCAGTTCTTC; CDR3: CASSPRGWGNDNEQFF
size: NA; D: NA; V: TRBV10-3; J: TRBJ1-2; DNA: TGTGCCATCAGTGAGTCGAGGGGCTACACCTTC; CDR3: CAISESRGYTF
size: NA; D: TRBD2; V: TRBV6-5; J: TRBJ2-3; DNA: TGTGCCAGCAGTTACTCGATCGATATAGGACTAGCGGGGGTCACAGATACGCAGTATTTT; CDR3: CASSYSIDIGLAGVTDTQYF
size: few; D: NA; V: TRBV20-1; J: TRBJ2-7; DNA: TGCAGTGCTAGAGATTCAGGGGCCTCCTACGAGCAGTACTTC; CDR3: CSARDSGASYEQYF
size: few; D: TRBD2; V: TRBV20-1; J: TRBJ2-1; DNA: TGCAGTGCTAGATCCCTCGGGACTAGCTCCTCCTACAATGAGCAGTTCTTC; CDR3: CSARSLGTSSSYNEQFF
size: NA; D: TRBD2; V: TRBV11-2; J: TRBJ2-7; DNA: TGTGCCAGCAGCTCGCTCCTAGCGGGAGTATACGAGCAGTACTTC; CDR3: CASSSLLAGVYEQYF